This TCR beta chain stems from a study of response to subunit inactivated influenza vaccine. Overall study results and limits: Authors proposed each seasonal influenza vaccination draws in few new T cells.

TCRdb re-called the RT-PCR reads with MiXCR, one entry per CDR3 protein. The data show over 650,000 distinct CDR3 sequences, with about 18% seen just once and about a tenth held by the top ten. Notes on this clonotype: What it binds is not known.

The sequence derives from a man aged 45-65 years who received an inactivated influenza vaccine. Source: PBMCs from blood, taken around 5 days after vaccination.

CDR3 nucleotides: TGTGCCAGCAGTTACTACCAGGGGAGGGAATCCAATGAGCAGTTCTTC. Protein: CASSYYQGRESNEQFF. The gene calls are TRBV6-5 and TRBJ2-1; possibly TRBD2 for D (7 bases). Germline values: CDR1 MNHEY, CDR2 SVGAGI. This CDR3 has 16 amino acids. Trimming shortened V by 1 base and J by 6 bases, and 16 bases separated the two germline ends.